This is a list of T cell receptor beta chains from one sample in a study of T-cell reconstitution after alpha-beta-depleted transplantation in children. One entry per CDR3 protein, called by TCRdb with MiXCR from the PCR reads. The repertoire has hundreds of thousands of distinct CDR3 sequences, 23% of them found once; the top ten carry roughly an eighth. The sequencing used PBMCs, mostly from graft donor cells, collected 360 days after TCRalphabeta/CD19-depleted stem cell transplant. These receptors all come from a boy under two years old who had a stem cell transplant for acute myeloid leukemia, so the T cells may come from the graft donor. The CDR3 runs from the conserved cysteine through the conserved F or W. Each record gives: CDR3 protein, CDR3 DNA, clone size, J gene, V gene, D gene. A D gene is named only where the DNA matches it firmly. Only some rows state a clone size, as once, few, many or a class for expanded clones.

CDR3 protein: CASSLEDRDYTF; CDR3 DNA: TGTGCCAGCAGCTTAGAGGACAGGGATTACACCTTC; clone size: many; J gene: TRBJ1-2; V gene: TRBV7-2; D gene: TRBD1
CDR3 protein: CSAREKRPKYEQFF; CDR3 DNA: TGCAGTGCTAGAGAGAAGAGACCTAAATATGAGCAGTTCTTC; clone size: .; J gene: TRBJ2-1; V gene: TRBV20-1; D gene: .
CDR3 protein: CSGVGVQETQYF; CDR3 DNA: TGCAGTGGAGTGGGAGTCCAAGAGACCCAGTACTTC; clone size: .; J gene: TRBJ2-5; V gene: TRBV20-1; D gene: .
CDR3 protein: CSVELTANYGYTF; CDR3 DNA: TGCAGCGTTGAGCTGACAGCTAACTATGGCTACACCTTC; clone size: many; J gene: TRBJ1-2; V gene: TRBV29-1; D gene: .
CDR3 protein: CASSSRLSSGNTIYF; CDR3 DNA: TGTGCCAGCAGTTCTCGCCTCAGCTCTGGAAACACCATATATTTT; clone size: many; J gene: TRBJ1-3; V gene: TRBV27; D gene: .
CDR3 protein: CASSFLHEQYF; CDR3 DNA: TGTGCCAGCAGCTTCTTGCACGAGCAGTACTTC; clone size: .; J gene: TRBJ2-7; V gene: TRBV7-2; D gene: .
CDR3 protein: CATSTGLGDQAYEQYF; CDR3 DNA: TGTGCCACCAGCACTGGGCTAGGGGACCAAGCCTACGAGCAGTACTTC; clone size: many; J gene: TRBJ2-7; V gene: TRBV15; D gene: .
CDR3 protein: CASTFYAGGTDNEQFF; CDR3 DNA: TGTGCCAGCACCTTCTACGCGGGGGGGACGGACAATGAGCAGTTCTTC; clone size: few; J gene: TRBJ2-1; V gene: TRBV7-2; D gene: TRBD2
CDR3 protein: CASRPFGGSEQFF; CDR3 DNA: TGTGCCAGCAGACCCTTCGGGGGTTCTGAGCAGTTCTTC; clone size: many; J gene: TRBJ2-1; V gene: TRBV12-3/TRBV12-4; D gene: .
CDR3 protein: CAISESPPSRGWSTDTQYF; CDR3 DNA: TGTGCCATCAGTGAGTCGCCACCCTCTAGGGGATGGAGCACAGATACGCAGTATTTT; clone size: few; J gene: TRBJ2-3; V gene: TRBV10-3; D gene: .
CDR3 protein: CSASPSGTQGYGYTF; CDR3 DNA: TGCAGTGCTAGCCCCTCCGGCACCCAGGGCTATGGCTACACCTTC; clone size: .; J gene: TRBJ1-2; V gene: TRBV20-1; D gene: .
CDR3 protein: CASTTGTGGFMNTEAFF; CDR3 DNA: TGTGCCAGTACCACCGGGACAGGGGGCTTCATGAACACTGAAGCTTTCTTT; clone size: few; J gene: TRBJ1-1; V gene: TRBV19; D gene: TRBD1
CDR3 protein: CASSLSLGLGDTQYF; CDR3 DNA: TGCGCCAGCAGCTTGTCCCTCGGATTGGGGGATACGCAGTATTTT; clone size: .; J gene: TRBJ2-3; V gene: TRBV5-1; D gene: .
CDR3 protein: CASSQDSSYGNEQFF; CDR3 DNA: TGTGCCAGCAGTCAGGACTCGTCCTACGGAAATGAGCAGTTCTTC; clone size: once; J gene: TRBJ2-1; V gene: TRBV7-9; D gene: .
CDR3 protein: CASSGPDLSTDTQYF; CDR3 DNA: TGTGCCAGCAGTGGTCCCGATCTTAGCACAGATACGCAGTATTTT; clone size: .; J gene: TRBJ2-3; V gene: TRBV25-1; D gene: .
CDR3 protein: CASSLAAAGNTIYF; CDR3 DNA: TGTGCCAGCAGTTTGGCGGCCGCAGGAAACACCATATATTTT; clone size: few; J gene: TRBJ1-3; V gene: TRBV12-3/TRBV12-4; D gene: .
CDR3 protein: CSSEASSYNEQFF; CDR3 DNA: TGCAGCTCGGAAGCCAGCTCCTACAATGAGCAGTTCTTC; clone size: many; J gene: TRBJ2-1; V gene: TRBV20-1; D gene: .
CDR3 protein: CASSSARNTIYF; CDR3 DNA: TGTGCCAGCAGCAGCGCTCGAAACACCATATATTTT; clone size: .; J gene: TRBJ1-3; V gene: TRBV7-2; D gene: .
CDR3 protein: CASSLEGKGQPQHF; CDR3 DNA: TGCGCCAGCAGCTTGGAAGGGAAGGGTCAGCCCCAGCATTTT; clone size: .; J gene: TRBJ1-5; V gene: TRBV5-1; D gene: .
CDR3 protein: CASSFRQTNTGELFF; CDR3 DNA: TGTGCCAGCAGCTTTAGGCAAACGAACACCGGGGAGCTGTTTTTT; clone size: .; J gene: TRBJ2-2; V gene: TRBV7-8; D gene: .
CDR3 protein: CSVEPGQAYNEQFF; CDR3 DNA: TGCAGCGTCGAACCGGGACAGGCGTACAATGAGCAGTTCTTC; clone size: many; J gene: TRBJ2-1; V gene: TRBV29-1; D gene: TRBD1
CDR3 protein: CASRPGQGVSYEQYF; CDR3 DNA: TGTGCCAGCAGACCGGGACAGGGGGTCTCCTACGAGCAGTACTTC; clone size: once; J gene: TRBJ2-7; V gene: TRBV12-3/TRBV12-4; D gene: TRBD1
CDR3 protein: CASGLTAGGITDTQYF; CDR3 DNA: TGTGCTAGTGGTTTGACAGCGGGGGGAATCACAGATACGCAGTATTTT; clone size: .; J gene: TRBJ2-3; V gene: TRBV12-5; D gene: TRBD2
CDR3 protein: CASSAGTGREQYF; CDR3 DNA: TGTGCCAGCAGTGCCGGGACAGGGCGCGAGCAGTACTTC; clone size: .; J gene: TRBJ2-7; V gene: TRBV9; D gene: TRBD1
CDR3 protein: CSVGQMVLHGYTF; CDR3 DNA: TGCAGCGTTGGACAGATGGTGTTGCATGGCTACACCTTC; clone size: few; J gene: TRBJ1-2; V gene: TRBV29-1; D gene: .
CDR3 protein: CASSLRSQLQETQYF; CDR3 DNA: TGTGCCAGCAGCTTACGCAGTCAACTCCAAGAGACCCAGTACTTC; clone size: many; J gene: TRBJ2-5; V gene: TRBV7-2; D gene: .
CDR3 protein: CSVPGGLF; CDR3 DNA: TGCAGTGTTCCCGGAGGCCTTTTT; clone size: many; J gene: TRBJ2-3; V gene: TRBV20-1; D gene: .
CDR3 protein: CASSSSPGANYGYTF; CDR3 DNA: TGTGCCAGCAGTTCCTCCCCGGGAGCTAACTATGGCTACACCTTC; clone size: .; J gene: TRBJ1-2; V gene: TRBV12-3/TRBV12-4; D gene: .
CDR3 protein: CASSLGWGMETQYF; CDR3 DNA: TGTGCCAGCAGCTTAGGTTGGGGGATGGAGACCCAGTACTTC; clone size: .; J gene: TRBJ2-5; V gene: TRBV7-2; D gene: .
CDR3 protein: CASSYAGLTEAFF; CDR3 DNA: TGTGCCAGCAGTTACGCGGGGCTCACTGAAGCTTTCTTT; clone size: few; J gene: TRBJ1-1; V gene: TRBV6-5; D gene: .
CDR3 protein: CASSLTSPTNNEQFF; CDR3 DNA: TGCGCCAGCAGCTTAACTAGCCCAACCAACAATGAGCAGTTCTTC; clone size: many; J gene: TRBJ2-1; V gene: TRBV5-1; D gene: .
CDR3 protein: CASSYGLRRVNTGELFF; CDR3 DNA: TGTGCCAGCAGTTACGGCCTACGGCGAGTCAACACCGGGGAGCTGTTTTTT; clone size: .; J gene: TRBJ2-2; V gene: TRBV6-2/TRBV6-3; D gene: .
CDR3 protein: CASGLSASPFGGDTEAFF; CDR3 DNA: TGTGCTAGTGGTTTGAGTGCCTCCCCCTTTGGGGGGGACACTGAAGCTTTCTTT; clone size: .; J gene: TRBJ1-1; V gene: TRBV12-5; D gene: .
CDR3 protein: CAGAVGQGNTEAFF; CDR3 DNA: TGTGCCGGGGCAGTGGGACAGGGGAACACTGAAGCTTTCTTT; clone size: .; J gene: TRBJ1-1; V gene: TRBV30; D gene: TRBD1
CDR3 protein: CASSTNRDFEQYF; CDR3 DNA: TGTGCCAGCAGCACGAACAGGGATTTCGAGCAGTACTTC; clone size: few; J gene: TRBJ2-7; V gene: TRBV4-2; D gene: .
CDR3 protein: CASGGSGANVLTF; CDR3 DNA: TGTGCCAGCGGAGGATCTGGGGCCAACGTCCTGACTTTC; clone size: many; J gene: TRBJ2-6; V gene: TRBV27; D gene: .
CDR3 protein: CASSVRGWEGDPYNEQFF; CDR3 DNA: TGTGCCAGCAGCGTAAGGGGGTGGGAGGGGGACCCATACAATGAGCAGTTCTTC; clone size: many; J gene: TRBJ2-1; V gene: TRBV9; D gene: .
CDR3 protein: CASSFIQLPVYNEQFF; CDR3 DNA: TGTGCCAGCAGTTTCATCCAGCTCCCAGTATACAATGAGCAGTTCTTC; clone size: .; J gene: TRBJ2-1; V gene: TRBV27; D gene: .
CDR3 protein: CASSQDRTGRNQPQHF; CDR3 DNA: TGTGCCAGCAGCCAAGATCGGACAGGGAGGAATCAGCCCCAGCATTTT; clone size: few; J gene: TRBJ1-5; V gene: TRBV4-2; D gene: TRBD1
CDR3 protein: CASSSHRLWDRETQYF; CDR3 DNA: TGTGCCAGCAGCTCACATCGGCTATGGGACAGGGAGACCCAGTACTTC; clone size: .; J gene: TRBJ2-5; V gene: TRBV7-2; D gene: TRBD1
CDR3 protein: CASSRSDEQFF; CDR3 DNA: TGTGCCAGCAGTAGAAGCGATGAGCAGTTCTTC; clone size: .; J gene: TRBJ2-1; V gene: TRBV6-2/TRBV6-3; D gene: .